Following are 24 T cell receptor beta chains from one sample sequenced in a study of OX40 agonist ivuxolimab in advanced cancers. Clones were sequenced by immunoSEQ multiplex PCR, and TCRdb holds only the in-frame ones, with some missing. The table has tens of thousands of clones, roughly 80% seen once. Material: CD4+ or CD8+ T cells sorted from blood, obtained in a trial of the OX40 agonist ivuxolimab. These TCRs come from an adult with an advanced solid tumor such as melanoma, head and neck, liver or kidney cancer.

The chain recombines TRBV18 with TRBJ2-7, with 15 bases lining up with TRBD2. The V and J ends lost 0 bases and 3 bases, in that order; junction bases with no gene match: 3. Germline CDR1 reads KGHSH; CDR2 reads LQKENI. The CDR3 loop spans 17 amino acids. This chain's CDR3 is CASSPPGLAGGGYEQYF. CDR3 nucleotide sequence: TGTGCCAGCTCACCACCGGGACTAGCGGGAGGTGGCTACGAGCAGTACTTC.

The chain's CDR3 is CASSLAGLYDSYTF. The CDR3, as DNA: TGTGCCAGCAGCTTAGCCGGCCTTTATGATAGCTACACCTTC. This chain joins TRBV7-2 and TRBJ1-2; D gene uncertain. The CDR3 contains 14 residues. The germline V gene encodes CDR1 SGHTA and CDR2 FQGNSA. V gave up 0 bases and J gave up 9 bases, with 14 bases separating them.

The chain links TRBV5-4 to TRBJ2-3; D remains ambiguous. Trimming removed 6 bases from V and 8 bases from J, with 19 bases in between. Germline V gene sequence: CDR1 SGHNT, CDR2 YYREEE (reference sequence). The CDR3 has 14 amino acids. The CDR3 DNA follows: TGTGCCAGCACCGACACCATAATGCCGGGTACGCAGTATTTT. Residues: CASTDTIMPGTQYF. The whole variable domain, remainder taken from reference TRBV5-4 and TRBJ2-3, is ETGVTQSPTHLIKTRGQQVTLRCSSQSGHNTVSWYQQALGQGPQFIFQYYREEENGRGNFPPRFSGLQFPNYSSELNVNALELDDSALYLCASTDTIMPGTQYFGPGTRLTVL.

The V and J genes are TRBV28 and TRBJ1-2; tentative D call: TRBD1 (6 bases). Trimming pared 10 bases from V and 7 bases from J, leaving 13 bases between. CDR1 MDHEN and CDR2 SYDVKM come from the germline V gene. This CDR3 has 11 amino acids. This CDR3 reads CATRNRAGYTF. CDR3 sequence (DNA): TGTGCCACCAGAAACAGGGCTGGCTACACCTTC.

This clone came up once. The chain carries TRBV19 and TRBJ2-3; tentative D call: TRBD1 (6 bases). Looked up from germline, CDR1 is LNHDA and CDR2 is SQIVND (reference sequence). The CDR3 extends over 14 amino acids. V dropped 8 bases and J dropped 1 base, with 13 bases sitting between them. The DNA for the CDR3 is TGTGCCAGTCAGACAGGCCAGGGCACAGATACGCAGTATTTT. Translation gives CASQTGQGTDTQYF.

The chain carries TRBV19 and TRBJ1-1; no definite D call. V was trimmed by 4 bases and J by 1 base, leaving 10 bases between them. The CDR3 is 14 residues long. Germline V gene sequence: CDR1 LNHDA, CDR2 SQIVND (reference sequence). CDR3 sequence reads: CASSNPRRNTEAFF. DNA of the CDR3: TGTGCCAGTAGTAATCCCAGGAGGAACACTGAAGCTTTCTTT.

The V and J genes are TRBV28 and TRBJ2-3; TRBD2 aligns across 14 bases. Trimming removed 5 bases from V and 2 bases from J; junction bases left unmatched: 24. CDR3 size: 23 residues. Germline values: CDR1 MDHEN, CDR2 SYDVKM. CDR3 DNA: TGTGCCAGCAGTCCTCGACTAGCGGGAGGGCTAAGGGAGGCAGGGGTATCCACAGATACGCAGTATTTT. This sequence encodes CASSPRLAGGLREAGVSTDTQYF.

CDR3 amino acids: CASSQDPHGREGYEQYF. The DNA of the CDR3 is TGTGCCAGCAGCCAAGATCCCCATGGGCGGGAGGGCTACGAGCAGTACTTC. The chain employs TRBV4-2 and TRBJ2-7, with 9 bases fitting TRBD2. The CDR3 contains 17 residues. Per the germline V gene, CDR1 is LGHNA and CDR2 is YNFKEQ. J was trimmed by 3 bases and V by 0 bases; bases with no gene match: 9.

This rearrangement joins TRBV6-1 to TRBJ1-1; D gene ambiguous. V lost 6 bases, J lost 8 bases, and 16 bases lay in between. CDR1 and CDR2 (germline): MNHNS, SASEGT. This CDR3 contains 13 residues. The CDR3 nucleotides read TGTGCCAGCAGCCCCGGAGGAGCATTGGAAGCTTTCTTT. As protein: CASSPGGALEAFF.

The CDR3 reads CAISEGASNEKLFF. The CDR3 region has the DNA TGTGCCATCAGCGAGGGGGCATCTAATGAAAAACTGTTTTTT. J is TRBJ1-4 and V is TRBV10-3, with 7 bases identical to TRBD1. The CDR3 is 14 residues long. J was trimmed by 3 bases and V by 6 bases; bases with no gene match: 4. The germline gives CDR1 ENHRY, CDR2 SYGVKD.

The rearrangement links TRBV5-5 to TRBJ2-7; the D is unclear. V dropped 1 base and J dropped 0 bases, with 8 bases sitting between them. The CDR3 loop spans 14 amino acids. Per the germline V gene, CDR1 is SGHKS and CDR2 is YYEKEE (reference sequence). The CDR3 is CASSLSPLSYEQYF. The CDR3 region has the DNA TGTGCCAGCAGCTTGAGTCCGCTCTCCTACGAGCAGTACTTC.

The chain links TRBV7-9 to TRBJ2-3; TRBD2 matches 8 bases. V lost 5 bases, J lost 2 bases, and 6 bases stayed unmatched. Looked up from germline, CDR1 is SEHNR and CDR2 is FQNEAQ (reference sequence). The CDR3 runs 15 residues. CDR3: CASSITSGPTDTQYF. The CDR3 DNA reads TGTGCCAGCAGCATAACTAGCGGACCCACAGATACGCAGTATTTT.

The chain has TRBV7-9 and TRBJ2-3; a possible D gene is TRBD2 (6 bases). The CDR3 has 12 residues. In germline, CDR1 is SEHNR, CDR2 FQNEAQ (reference sequence). The V gene lost 10 bases and the J gene lost 3 bases, with 11 bases spanning the gap. The CDR3 sequence: CATIRGTDTQYF. DNA for the CDR3: TGTGCCACTATCCGGGGGACAGATACGCAGTATTTT.

This rearrangement joins TRBV10-3 to TRBJ2-3; D is possibly TRBD1 (5 bases). Germline CDR1 is ENHRY and CDR2 is SYGVKD. Trimming stripped 9 bases from V and 0 bases from J, with 13 bases between. CDR3 length equals 14 residues. CDR3 protein: CAIGAPSSTDTQYF. DNA for the CDR3: TGTGCCATAGGGGCGCCTTCAAGCACAGATACGCAGTATTTT.

The rearrangement links TRBV4-2 to TRBJ2-2; 8 bases align to TRBD2. Germline V gives CDR1 LGHNA, CDR2 YNFKEQ. CDR3 length: 17 residues. V dropped 1 base and J dropped 1; count of bases not matched to a gene: 5. The CDR3 sequence is CASSQAASGGNTGELFF. The CDR3 coding sequence is TGTGCCAGCAGCCAAGCGGCAAGCGGGGGGAACACCGGGGAGCTGTTTTTT.

In its sample, this clone was seen once. The CDR3 spells CASSQGGTAVNSPLHF. The CDR3 DNA reads TGCGCCAGCAGCCAAGGAGGGACGGCGGTTAATTCACCCCTCCACTTT. This chain links TRBV4-1 with TRBJ1-6; D is possibly TRBD1 (5 bases). The V end lost 1 base, the J end lost 6 bases, and 13 bases lay between the germline ends. Germline values: CDR1 MGHRA, CDR2 YSYEKL. This CDR3 has 16 residues.

This clone was counted between two and nine times. V and J are TRBV15 and TRBJ1-5, with TRBD1 matching over 7 bases. Trimming at V came to 8 bases and at J to 5 bases, leaving 9 bases not matched to a gene. CDR1 and CDR2 from the germline V gene are LNHNV and YYDKDF (reference sequence). The CDR3 runs 14 residues. The CDR3 reads CATGLGGGYQPQHF. Here the CDR3 DNA reads TGTGCCACCGGTTTAGGGGGCGGATATCAGCCCCAGCATTTT.

The rearrangement links TRBV13 to TRBJ2-7; tentatively, D is TRBD1 (8 bases). The CDR3 spans 16 residues. Trimming took 2 bases from V and 0 from J, leaving 14 bases between them. CDR1 PRHDT and CDR2 FYEKMQ come from the germline V gene (reference sequence). CDR3 sequence reads: CASSLTGGQGSYEQYV. In DNA form, the CDR3 reads TGTGCCAGCAGCTTAACGGGAGGACAGGGCTCCTACGAGCAGTACGTC.

This clone was picked up one time. This sample also contains other DNA sequences that code for the same CDR3. The chain employs TRBV7-2 and TRBJ2-3, with 7 bases lining up with TRBD2. Germline V gene sequence: CDR1 SGHTA, CDR2 FQGNSA. This CDR3 spans 15 amino acids. Trimming at V came to 5 bases and at J to 3 bases, leaving 8 bases not matched to a gene. CDR3 amino acids: CASSPRTSPTDTQYF. CDR3 DNA: TGTGCCAGCAGCCCGAGGACTAGTCCGACAGATACGCAGTATTTT.

This clone showed up just once. This chain links TRBV7-9 with TRBJ1-5; D gene uncertain. In germline, CDR1 is SEHNR, CDR2 FQNEAQ (reference sequence). This CDR3 is 13 amino acids long. V was clipped by 5 bases and J by 5 bases, with 10 bases between them. As DNA, the CDR3 is TGTGCCAGCAGCAATCCGTCAGATCAGCCCCAGCATTTT. Its protein is CASSNPSDQPQHF.

This chain uses TRBV7-6 with TRBJ2-1, with TRBD1 matching over 10 bases. The CDR3 spans 16 residues. CDR1 and CDR2 (germline): SGHVS, FNYEAQ. The ends lost 2 bases at V and 3 bases at J; junction bases unmatched: 4. As DNA, the CDR3 is TGTGCCAGCAGCTTACAGACAGGGGGCATCTACAATGAGCAGTTCTTC. This encodes CASSLQTGGIYNEQFF.

CDR3 bases: TGTGCCAGCAGCCCAGGACGGGTCACAGCTTTAGGTGGGGCCAACGTCCTGACTTTC. Translation gives CASSPGRVTALGGANVLTF. The chain recombines TRBV7-3 with TRBJ2-6, with no clear D. The CDR3 is made up of 19 amino acids. Per germline, CDR1 SGHTA and CDR2 FQGTGA. The V end was cut by 5 bases, the J end by 3 bases, with 23 bases between.

This rearrangement joins TRBV7-9 to TRBJ1-4; possibly TRBD1 for D (6 bases). V lost 2 bases, J lost 2 bases, and 9 bases lay in between. Germline V CDR1 and CDR2: SEHNR, FQNEAQ (reference sequence). The CDR3 is 15 residues long. The CDR3 coding sequence is TGTGCCAGCAGCTTACCAGGGGTGACTAATGAAAAACTGTTTTTT. Protein sequence: CASSLPGVTNEKLFF. Based on the CDR3 plus reference TRBV7-9 and TRBJ1-4, the full variable domain is DTGVSQNPRHKITKRGQNVTFRCDPISEHNRLYWYRQTLGQGPEFLTYFQNEAQLEKSRLLSDRFSAERPKGSFSTLEIQRTEQGDSAMYLCASSLPGVTNEKLFFGSGTQLSVL.

The CDR3 protein is CSVEVGVGNTIYF. DNA for the CDR3: TGCAGCGTTGAAGTTGGGGTGGGAAACACCATATATTTT. The chain links TRBV29-1 to TRBJ1-3; no definite D call. The germline gives CDR1 SQVTM, CDR2 ANQGSEA. The germline V and J ends were trimmed by 1 base and 4 bases, with 8 bases remaining between them. The CDR3 runs to 13 residues. Filled out from reference TRBV29-1 and TRBJ1-3, the complete variable domain reads SAVISQKPSRDICQRGTSLTIQCQVDSQVTMMFWYRQQPGQSLTLIATANQGSEATYESGFVIDKFPISRPNLTFSTLTVSNMSPEDSSIYLCSVEVGVGNTIYFGEGSWLTVV.